This TCR beta chain is drawn from a study of OX40 agonist ivuxolimab in advanced cancers. Germline V gene lookup returns CDR1 SGHNT and CDR2 YENEEA. V lost 1 base, J lost 4 bases, and 8 bases lay in between. CDR3 length equals 14 residues. This table comes from immunoSEQ multiplex PCR, and its TCRdb copy is limited to in-frame clones, with some not included. The data hold about 21,000 clones, with 84% observed a single time. The starting material was CD4+ or CD8+ T cells sorted from blood, obtained in a trial of the OX40 agonist ivuxolimab. The rearrangement links TRBV11-3 to TRBJ2-1; D unresolved. This TCR derives from an adult with an advanced solid tumor such as melanoma, head and neck, liver or kidney cancer. CDR3 bases: TGTGCCAGCAGCTTAGCCTACGGGTACAATGAGCAGTTCTTC. It yields the protein CASSLAYGYNEQFF.